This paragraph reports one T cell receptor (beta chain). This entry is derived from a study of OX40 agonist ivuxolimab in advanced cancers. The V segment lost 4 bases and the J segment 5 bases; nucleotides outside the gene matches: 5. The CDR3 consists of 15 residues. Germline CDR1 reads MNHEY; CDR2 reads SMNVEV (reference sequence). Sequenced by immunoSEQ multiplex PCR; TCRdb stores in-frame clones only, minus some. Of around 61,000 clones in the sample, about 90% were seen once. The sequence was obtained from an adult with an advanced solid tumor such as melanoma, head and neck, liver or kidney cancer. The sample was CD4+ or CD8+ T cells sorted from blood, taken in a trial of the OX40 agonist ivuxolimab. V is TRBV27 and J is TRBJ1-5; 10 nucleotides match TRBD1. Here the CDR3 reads CASSSPGQGYQPQHF. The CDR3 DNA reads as TGTGCCAGCAGTTCTCCGGGACAGGGGTATCAGCCCCAGCATTTT.